A single sample gave rise to the 27 T cell receptor beta chains below, sequenced in a study of Graves' ophthalmopathy and Graves' hyperthyroidism. CDR3 regions of TCR beta were amplified from RNA transcripts. Second-round multiplex PCR followed a first-round RT-PCR using HTBI primers. TCRdb processed the multiplex PCR reads anew with MiXCR; each CDR3 protein has one entry. The table records 600,000 to 950,000 distinct CDR3 sequences, 40% of them present only once. Specimen: peripheral blood. These receptors came from an adult man with Graves' ophthalmopathy.

This clonotype was seen a single time. The chain combines TRBV15 with TRBJ1-1, with D possibly TRBD1 on 6 matching bases. V lost 5 bases and J lost 1, with 17 bases in between. There are 16 residues in the CDR3. The germline V gene encodes CDR1 LNHNV and CDR2 YYDKDF (reference sequence). CDR3 in DNA: TGTGCCACCAGCCCCCTCGGGGGCAGGGCGAACACTGAAGCTTTCTTT. Translated: CATSPLGGRANTEAFF. The variable domain in full, with the rest retrieved from reference TRBV15 and TRBJ1-1, is DAMVIQNPRYQVTQFGKPVTLSCSQTLNHNVMYWYQQKSSQAPKLLFHYYDKDFNNEADTPDNFQSRRPNTSFCFLDIRSPGLGDTAMYLCATSPLGGRANTEAFFGQGTRLTVV.

This clonotype turned up a few times. This chain uses TRBV7-9 with TRBJ1-1, with TRBD1 matching 7 bases. J lost 6 bases, V lost 7 bases, and 20 bases had no gene match. Germline lookup yields CDR1 SEHNR and CDR2 FQNEAQ (reference sequence). The CDR3 totals 17 residues. The DNA for the CDR3 is TGTGCCAGCACCACCTTAGATCGGGGGGACAGAGGGCCTGAAGCTTTCTTT. Protein: CASTTLDRGDRGPEAFF.

A note on this clonotype: Being one base from a much bigger clone, this may be a read error. V usage is TRBV10-3 and J usage is TRBJ2-5, with D possibly matching TRBD2 (7 bases). The germline CDR1 and CDR2 sequences are ENHRY and SYGVKD. V lost 6 bases, J lost 4 bases, and 15 bases lay in between. This CDR3 contains 14 residues. In nucleotides, the CDR3 is TGTGCCATCAGGGAGGGGGGGGAACTAGAGACCCAGTACTTC. Residues: CAIREGGELETQYF.

The rearrangement uses TRBV10-3 and TRBJ1-1, with TRBD1 identical over 8 bases. The CDR3 spans 14 residues. J was trimmed by 0 bases and V by 10 bases; bases with no gene match: 7. Germline lookup yields CDR1 ENHRY and CDR2 SYGVKD. The CDR3 loop is CASFTGQVNTEAFF. CDR3 DNA sequence: TGTGCCAGCTTCACGGGACAGGTGAACACTGAAGCTTTCTTT.

V is TRBV19 and J is TRBJ2-7, with D possibly TRBD2 on 5 matching bases. Germline CDR1 and CDR2: LNHDA and SQIVND (reference sequence). The CDR3 covers 13 residues. Trimming took 3 bases from V and 3 from J, leaving 9 bases between them. This CDR3 reads CASSIGVLYEQYF. DNA for the CDR3: TGTGCCAGTAGTATCGGGGTTCTCTACGAGCAGTACTTC.

This clonotype was observed a few times. The J gene is TRBJ2-2, the V gene TRBV19; perhaps TRBD1 as D (5 bases). The V gene lost 0 bases and the J gene lost 0 bases, with 11 bases spanning the gap. Germline V CDR1 and CDR2: LNHDA, SQIVND (reference sequence). This CDR3 region has 17 residues. Here the CDR3 reads CASSIDRYRSNTGELFF. The CDR3 DNA sequence: TGTGCCAGTAGTATAGATCGGTACAGGTCGAACACCGGGGAGCTGTTTTTT.

This clonotype was picked up many times. The gene calls are TRBV7-9 and TRBJ1-1; perhaps TRBD1 as D (5 bases). This CDR3 spans 13 amino acids. Germline V CDR1 and CDR2: SEHNR, FQNEAQ (reference sequence). The V gene lost 4 bases and the J gene lost 5 bases, with 11 bases spanning the gap. The CDR3 DNA reads as TGTGCCAGCAGCTGGTGGGGCAGGACTGAAGCTTTCTTT. This encodes CASSWWGRTEAFF.

The genes are TRBV10-3 and TRBJ2-5, with D perhaps being TRBD1 or TRBD2 (6 bases each). The V and J ends lost 0 bases and 1 base respectively, with 9 bases between them. The CDR3 has 15 residues. The V gene's germline CDR1 is ENHRY and CDR2 SYGVKD. The CDR3 reads CAISESGGSQETQYF. CDR3 DNA: TGTGCCATCAGTGAGTCCGGGGGCAGCCAAGAGACCCAGTACTTC.

Concerning this clonotype itself: This clone may be a read error of a much larger clone one base away. The chain has TRBV29-1 and TRBJ2-7, with TRBD1 matching 7 bases. Looked up from germline, CDR1 is SQVTM and CDR2 is ANQGSEA. V was clipped by 4 bases and J by 6 bases; unmatched bases: 9. This CDR3 contains 13 residues. CDR3: CSVAQGNICEQYF. The CDR3 DNA reads TGCAGCGTTGCACAGGGGAATATCTGCGAGCAGTACTTC.

This clonotype was seen more than once but under ten times. The chain combines TRBV20-1 with TRBJ2-7; TRBD2 agrees at 12 bases. V gave up 5 bases and J gave up 1 base; unmatched junction bases: 3. Per the germline V gene, CDR1 is DFQATT and CDR2 is SNEGSKA (reference sequence). The CDR3 is 14 residues long. The CDR3 reads CSARLAGGSYEQYF. As DNA, the CDR3 is TGCAGTGCTCGTCTAGCGGGGGGGTCCTACGAGCAGTACTTC.

This clonotype was found once. The genes are TRBV25-1 and TRBJ2-2, with D perhaps assigned TRBD1 or TRBD2 (5 bases each). Trimming pared 4 bases from V and 0 bases from J, leaving 12 bases between. Germline V CDR1 and CDR2: MGHDK, SYGVNS. The CDR3 runs to 16 residues. CDR3 in amino acids: CASSAREGPNTGELFF. In nucleotides, the CDR3 is TGTGCCAGCAGTGCTAGAGAGGGACCGAACACCGGGGAGCTGTTTTTT.

The gene calls are TRBV10-3 and TRBJ1-2; tentatively, D is TRBD1 (5 bases). V was cut by 7 bases and J by 6 bases, with 15 bases left in between. Per germline, CDR1 ENHRY and CDR2 SYGVKD. CDR3 length: 13 amino acids. This CDR3 reads CAINSARVDGYTF. Written as DNA, the CDR3 is TGTGCCATCAATTCGGCCAGGGTGGATGGCTACACCTTC.

About this clonotype: One base away lies a much larger clone, so this may be a sequencing read error. This chain uses TRBV25-1 with TRBJ1-2, with D uncertain. Germline values: CDR1 MGHDK, CDR2 SYGVNS. The V end was cut by 5 bases, the J end by 9 bases, with 13 bases between. The CDR3 spans 12 residues. CDR3 DNA sequence: TGTGCCAGCAGTTTTGTCCCCTGGAGCTACACCTTC. Amino acids: CASSFVPWSYTF.

The rearrangement links TRBV10-2 to TRBJ1-1, with D unclear. Per the germline V gene, CDR1 is WSHSY and CDR2 is SAAADI. CDR3 length: 12 residues. V was clipped by 8 bases and J by 2 bases, with 9 bases between them. The CDR3 loop is CASRRDNTEAFF. In DNA, the CDR3 is TGCGCCAGCCGACGCGATAACACTGAAGCTTTCTTT.

The gene calls are TRBV7-9 and TRBJ2-7; 8 nucleotides align to TRBD2. TRBJ2-1 matches the DNA end more closely, so the J call is doubtful. The germline gives CDR1 SEHNR, CDR2 FQNEAQ (reference sequence). The CDR3 contains 14 residues. This CDR3 is CASSLATSVDEQFF. The DNA for the CDR3 is TGTGCCAGCAGCTTAGCGACTAGCGTCGATGAGCAGTTCTTC.

This clonotype has more than one count but fewer than ten. This chain joins TRBV20-1 and TRBJ1-1; D unresolved. Germline CDR1 DFQATT, CDR2 SNEGSKA (reference sequence). Trimming pared 3 bases from V and 0 bases from J, leaving 11 bases between. This CDR3 spans 14 amino acids. CDR3 protein: CSASMVAVNTEAFF. As DNA, the CDR3 is TGCAGTGCTAGTATGGTGGCGGTGAACACTGAAGCTTTCTTT.

As for this clonotype: A single base separates this from a much larger clone, so it may be a read error. The V and J genes are TRBV29-1 and TRBJ1-3, with TRBD1 matching 10 bases. From germline, CDR1 is SQVTM and CDR2 ANQGSEA. The CDR3 runs 15 residues. Here the CDR3 reads CGVGTGVGAGNTIYF. CDR3 sequence (DNA): TGCGGCGTTGGGACAGGGGTCGGGGCTGGAAACACCATATATTTT.

The V and J genes are TRBV19 and TRBJ2-7; D may be TRBD1 (6 bases). V lost 11 bases to trimming and J lost 3 bases, with 11 bases between them. Germline V gives CDR1 LNHDA, CDR2 SQIVND (reference sequence). This CDR3 has 11 residues. CDR3 sequence reads: CAWGHGYEQYF. The DNA for the CDR3 is TGTGCCTGGGGACACGGCTACGAGCAGTACTTC.

This chain links TRBV20-1 with TRBJ1-5; D is ambiguous. The CDR3 is made up of 13 amino acids. V was shortened by 3 bases and J by 14 bases, with 20 bases between the two germline ends. Germline values: CDR1 DFQATT, CDR2 SNEGSKA (reference sequence). CDR3 protein: CSARTSGRANEHF. CDR3 sequence (DNA): TGCAGTGCTAGGACTAGCGGGAGGGCCAATGAGCATTTT.

This chain joins TRBV10-2 and TRBJ1-5; no clear D gene. CDR3 length: 15 amino acids. CDR1 is WSHSY and CDR2 is SAAADI in the germline V gene. The V end lost 6 bases, the J end lost 2 bases, and 14 bases lay between the germline ends. CDR3 coding DNA: TGCGCCAGCAGGGGTGCGGTGCGAGGCAATCAGCCCCAGCATTTT. Amino acids: CASRGAVRGNQPQHF.

This chain joins TRBV11-2 and TRBJ2-5; TRBD1 matches 8 bases. CDR3 length: 18 residues. J gave up 4 bases and V 4 bases, and 17 bases lay outside the gene matches. Germline V gene data show CDR1 as SGHAT and CDR2 as FQNNGV. CDR3 nucleotides: TGTGCCAGCAGCTCGGATGCAACAGGGGGACTTGGAGGAGAGACCCAGTACTTC. Amino acid sequence: CASSSDATGGLGGETQYF. Complete variable domain (other parts from reference TRBV11-2 and TRBJ2-5): EAGVAQSPRYKIIEKRQSVAFWCNPISGHATLYWYQQILGQGPKLLIQFQNNGVVDDSQLPKDRFSAERLKGVDSTLKIQPAKLEDSAVYLCASSSDATGGLGGETQYFGPGTRLLVL.

This clonotype was recorded many times. The rearrangement uses TRBV25-1 and TRBJ1-3; D call uncertain. Deletions cut 9 bases from V and 0 bases from J, with 18 bases between. Germline V lookup: CDR1 MGHDK, CDR2 SYGVNS. This CDR3 has 16 amino acids. The CDR3 reads CARREDTDNSGNTIYF. The CDR3 DNA reads as TGTGCCAGAAGGGAAGACACTGACAACTCTGGAAACACCATATATTTT. The full variable domain, with the rest looked up from reference TRBV25-1 and TRBJ1-3, is EADIYQTPRYLVIGTGKKITLECSQTMGHDKMYWYQQDPGMELHLIHYSYGVNSTEKGDLSSESTVSRIRTEHFPLTLESARPSHTSQYLCARREDTDNSGNTIYFGEGSWLTVV.

This clonotype turned up a few times. The chain combines TRBV24-1 with TRBJ1-5, with a tentative D call TRBD1 (5 bases). The germline V gene has CDR1 KGHDR and CDR2 SFDVKD. V was pared by 11 bases and J by 6 bases, with 19 bases between. This CDR3 has 14 amino acids. CDR3 sequence (DNA): TGTGCCAGCAGCCAAGGGACGAGGGGTCAGCCCCAGCATTTT. Translating it yields CASSQGTRGQPQHF.

This clonotype appeared a single time. A much larger clone lies a single base off, so this may be a read error. The chain links TRBV7-9 to TRBJ1-2; TRBD1 aligns across 7 bases. V shed 5 bases, J shed 3 bases, and the junction held 9 bases outside the gene matches. Looked up from germline, CDR1 is SEHNR and CDR2 is FQNEAQ (reference sequence). This CDR3 comprises 15 residues. The CDR3 bases are TGTGCCAGCAGCCCAGCGACAGGGATCCACTATGGCTACACCTTC. Translating gives CASSPATGIHYGYTF.

This clonotype was seen at least ten times. The genes are TRBV7-9 and TRBJ2-2; tentative D call: TRBD2 (5 bases). In germline, CDR1 is SEHNR, CDR2 FQNEAQ (reference sequence). The CDR3 sequence is 16 residues long. Trimming shortened V by 2 bases and J by 12 bases, and 22 bases separated the two germline ends. The CDR3 here is CASSLPWSSRYSKLFF. In nucleotides, the CDR3 is TGTGCCAGCAGCTTACCGTGGTCTAGCCGCTACAGTAAGCTGTTTTTT.

This chain connects TRBV2 to TRBJ1-1; the D gene is possibly TRBD1 (5 bases). Looked up from germline, CDR1 is SNHLY and CDR2 is FYNNEI. V lost 3 bases, J lost 4 bases, and 15 bases lay in between. The CDR3 length is 15 residues. The DNA for the CDR3 is TGTGCCAGCAGTGAGATGAGAGGGGTGAGCACTGAAGCTTTCTTT. Its translation: CASSEMRGVSTEAFF.

The table lists this clonotype with many counts. The genes are TRBV20-1 and TRBJ2-5; 7 nucleotides match TRBD1. V shed 1 base and J 5 bases; nucleotides not matched to a gene: 7. Germline CDR1 DFQATT, CDR2 SNEGSKA (reference sequence). CDR3 length equals 14 residues. The CDR3 DNA sequence: TGCAGTGCTAGAGGCAGGGGGTTTCTTGAGACCCAGTACTTC. Translating it yields CSARGRGFLETQYF.